The T cell receptor beta chain under discussion was sequenced for a study of beta chain features in type 1 diabetes. V lost 6 bases, J lost 3 bases, and 1 base stayed unmatched. Germline V gives CDR1 SQVTM, CDR2 ANQGSEA. The CDR3 has 14 residues. This clone turned up a few times. Only one heparinised blood draw was taken per donor, and its volume averaged about 116 mL. The investigators reverse transcribed all of the isolated RNA, so they sequenced expressed TCRB transcripts. Only in-frame clones appear in the TCRdb table, and some are missing; sequencing was by immunoSEQ multiplex PCR. The sample lists just over 150,000 clones, approximately 10% occurring once.

The sequencing sample was made of central memory CD4+ T cells from blood. The source is a man aged 18 to 35 in good health. The V and J genes are TRBV29-1 and TRBJ2-5; 16 positions match TRBD2. CDR3 loop: CSVGTSGGEETQYF. CDR3 sequence (DNA): TGCAGCGTCGGGACTAGCGGGGGGGAAGAGACCCAGTACTTC.